The 30 T cell receptor beta chains listed next were all sequenced from one sample in a study of blood T cell repertoires in COVID-19. Clones were read by immunoSEQ multiplex PCR, and TCRdb kept only the in-frame ones, dropping some. Here the sample spans roughly 410,000 clones, roughly 90% being singletons. Sample: peripheral blood. The receptors come from a woman between 35 and 50 years old with COVID-19, enrolled during active disease.

V is TRBV11-3 and J is TRBJ1-2; D perhaps matches TRBD1 (6 bases). The CDR3 is made up of 13 amino acids. Germline CDR1 reads SGHNT; CDR2 reads YENEEA. The germline V and J ends were trimmed by 5 bases and 7 bases, with 14 bases remaining between them. The CDR3 coding sequence is TGTGCCAGCAGCCGGGCTAGGACAGTTGGCTACACCTTC. This translates into CASSRARTVGYTF.

The V and J genes are TRBV5-6 and TRBJ1-1; D gene ambiguous. This CDR3 region has 15 residues. V lost 2 bases, J lost 1 base, and 12 bases lay in between. The germline gives CDR1 SGHDT, CDR2 YYEEEE. CDR3: CASSFRVVGNTEAFF. The CDR3 DNA is TGTGCCAGCAGCTTCCGGGTAGTGGGGAACACTGAAGCTTTCTTT.

V usage is TRBV7-9 and J usage is TRBJ1-2; a possible D gene is TRBD1 (5 bases). Germline V CDR1 and CDR2: SEHNR, FQNEAQ (reference sequence). V was clipped by 3 bases and J by 2 bases, with 10 bases between them. This CDR3 contains 14 residues. CDR3 amino acids: CASSLVAGNYGYTF. Written as DNA, the CDR3 is TGTGCCAGCAGCTTGGTCGCAGGGAACTATGGCTACACCTTC.

The chain is built from TRBV7-3 and TRBJ1-1; a weak D match, TRBD1 (6 bases). Germline CDR1 SGHTA, CDR2 FQGTGA. This CDR3 has 15 residues. Trimming shortened V by 5 bases and J by 3 bases, and 16 bases separated the two germline ends. The CDR3 reads CASSPSKGVYTEAFF. The CDR3 coding sequence is TGTGCCAGCAGCCCATCAAAGGGGGTCTACACTGAAGCTTTCTTT.

The rearrangement uses TRBV4-3 and TRBJ1-3; D might be TRBD1 (5 bases). The V end lost 4 bases, the J end lost 0 bases, and 22 bases lay between the germline ends. Germline V gene lookup returns CDR1 LGHNA and CDR2 YSLEER. The CDR3 consists of 19 residues. The CDR3 loop is CASSRYQKGHSLSGNTIYF. The DNA for the CDR3 is TGCGCCAGCAGCCGGTACCAGAAGGGGCACTCACTCTCTGGAAACACCATATATTTT.

The chain recombines TRBV12-3 or TRBV12-4 with TRBJ1-1; no firm D call. Trimming removed 4 bases at V and 3 bases at J, with 9 bases between. CDR3 length equals 13 residues. CDR3 sequence reads: CASSSVGDTEAFF. The CDR3 DNA follows: TGTGCCAGCAGTTCCGTGGGAGACACTGAAGCTTTCTTT.

The rearrangement uses TRBV10-3 and TRBJ1-2; 7 bases match TRBD1. The ends lost 6 bases at V and 2 bases at J; junction bases unmatched: 3. The V gene's germline CDR1 is ENHRY and CDR2 SYGVKD. The CDR3 totals 13 residues. The CDR3 sequence: CAISATGNYGYTF. The CDR3 DNA reads TGTGCCATCAGCGCGACAGGGAACTATGGCTACACCTTC.

The V gene is TRBV6-6, the J gene TRBJ1-1, with 9 bases that match TRBD1. Trimming removed 6 bases from V and 4 bases from J; junction bases left unmatched: 9. Germline V gene sequence: CDR1 MNHNY, CDR2 SVGAGI (reference sequence). CDR3 length: 15 residues. DNA of the CDR3: TGTGCCAGCAGGGGGGGAACAGGGGGCCGCACTGAAGCTTTCTTT. This codes for CASRGGTGGRTEAFF.

The rearrangement joins TRBV6-2 or TRBV6-3 to TRBJ2-1; D gene uncertain. The V end was cut by 2 bases, the J end by 6 bases, with 14 bases between. This CDR3 region has 15 residues. The V gene's germline CDR1 is MNHEY and CDR2 SVGEGT. The DNA for the CDR3 is TGTGCCAGCAGTTACCCCACATCCTACAGCAATGAGCAGTTCTTC. Translated, it gives CASSYPTSYSNEQFF.

The V gene is TRBV2, the J gene TRBJ1-5; D ambiguous. Deletions cut 7 bases from V and 1 base from J, with 8 bases between. This CDR3 is built from 13 residues. CDR1 and CDR2 (germline): SNHLY, FYNNEI. The CDR3 nucleotides read TGTGCCAGCATGGGAGGGAGCAATCAGCCCCAGCATTTT. It codes for CASMGGSNQPQHF. The complete variable domain, with remaining parts taken from reference TRBV2 and TRBJ1-5, reads EPEVTQTPSHQVTQMGQEVILRCVPISNHLYFYWYRQILGQKVEFLVSFYNNEISEKSEIFDDQFSVERPDGSNFTLKIRSTKLEDSAMYFCASMGGSNQPQHFGDGTRLSIL.

The chain joins TRBV10-3 to TRBJ2-3, with 7 nucleotides matching TRBD1. The CDR3 has 16 residues. J lost 2 bases, V lost 6 bases, and 11 bases had no gene match. Germline V gives CDR1 ENHRY, CDR2 SYGVKD. The CDR3 coding sequence is TGTGCCATCAGCCAAACGGGACAGCAAAACACAGATACGCAGTATTTT. Translation gives CAISQTGQQNTDTQYF.

V is TRBV2 and J is TRBJ1-2, with a weak D call TRBD1 (6 bases). Germline V gene lookup returns CDR1 SNHLY and CDR2 FYNNEI. The CDR3 covers 12 residues. Trimming removed 1 base at V and 8 bases at J, with 8 bases between. This chain's CDR3 is CASSEDRAGYTF. CDR3 in DNA: TGTGCCAGCAGTGAAGACAGGGCGGGCTACACCTTC.

The chain combines TRBV10-3 with TRBJ1-1; 10 bases fit TRBD1. Germline loops: CDR1 ENHRY, CDR2 SYGVKD. Trimming removed 4 bases from V and 4 bases from J; junction bases left unmatched: 9. CDR3 length: 16 amino acids. The DNA for the CDR3 is TGTGCCATCAGTGGGACCGGGACAGGGGTAACCACTGAAGCTTTCTTT. Encoded protein: CAISGTGTGVTTEAFF.

This chain uses TRBV19 with TRBJ2-4, with D uncertain. V lost 3 bases, J lost 0 bases, and 9 bases lay in between. Germline loops: CDR1 LNHDA, CDR2 SQIVND (reference sequence). The length of the CDR3 is 15 residues. CDR3 sequence: CASSMWALAKNIQYF. DNA of the CDR3: TGTGCCAGTAGTATGTGGGCCTTAGCCAAAAACATTCAGTACTTC. Supplemented by reference TRBV19 and TRBJ2-4, the full variable domain reads DGGITQSPKYLFRKEGQNVTLSCEQNLNHDAMYWYRQDPGQGLRLIYYSQIVNDFQKGDIAEGYSVSREKKESFPLTVTSAQKNPTAFYLCASSMWALAKNIQYFGAGTRLSVL.

The chain employs TRBV6-2 or TRBV6-3 and TRBJ2-2; weak D call: TRBD2 (6 bases). CDR1 and CDR2 from the germline V gene are MNHEY and SVGEGT. The V gene lost 5 bases and the J gene lost 0 bases, with 13 bases spanning the gap. CDR3 length: 16 residues. The CDR3 DNA reads as TGTGCCAGCAGTCGCCTGCTAGCGACGAACACCGGGGAGCTGTTTTTT. Translating gives CASSRLLATNTGELFF.

The chain couples TRBV5-8 to TRBJ1-2, with a possible D match to TRBD1 (6 bases). The CDR3 runs 15 residues. V lost 2 bases, J lost 0 bases, and 11 bases lay in between. Germline V gives CDR1 SGHTS, CDR2 YDEGEE. The CDR3 loop reads CASSFKNRANYGYTF. As DNA, the CDR3 is TGTGCCAGCAGCTTTAAGAACAGGGCTAACTATGGCTACACCTTC.

This chain uses TRBV4-1 with TRBJ2-3; TRBD2 agrees at 7 bases. Germline V lookup: CDR1 MGHRA, CDR2 YSYEKL. The ends lost 3 bases at V and 6 bases at J; junction bases unmatched: 6. The CDR3 has 14 residues. CDR3 DNA sequence: TGCGCCAGCAGCCACCGACTAGCAGCGGATACGCAGTATTTT. This gives the protein CASSHRLAADTQYF.

V is TRBV12-3 or TRBV12-4 and J is TRBJ2-1, with a tentative D call TRBD1 (6 bases). There are 13 residues in the CDR3. The V end lost 5 bases, the J end lost 3 bases, and 8 bases lay between the germline ends. The CDR3 loop is CASSRQVYNEQFF. Written as DNA, the CDR3 is TGTGCCAGCAGTCGACAGGTCTACAATGAGCAGTTCTTC.

J is TRBJ1-3 and V is TRBV28; 12 bases line up with TRBD1. CDR1 and CDR2 from the germline V gene are MDHEN and SYDVKM. The CDR3 is made up of 17 amino acids. Trimming removed 7 bases from V and 4 bases from J; junction bases left unmatched: 11. CDR3 in DNA: TGTGCCAGCATCTTTGGGGGACAGGGGGCGAAGGGAAACACCATATATTTT. Its protein product is CASIFGGQGAKGNTIYF.

This chain joins TRBV7-2 and TRBJ1-5, with TRBD1 identical over 9 bases. The CDR3 is 16 residues long. The V gene end was trimmed by 1 base and the J gene end by 3 bases; junction bases not matched to a gene: 4. The germline gives CDR1 SGHTA, CDR2 FQGNSA. The CDR3 bases are TGTGCCAGCAGCTTAGTGGGACAGGGACCCAATCAGCCCCAGCATTTT. It yields the protein CASSLVGQGPNQPQHF.

The genes are TRBV6-5 and TRBJ2-3; perhaps TRBD1 as D (6 bases). The length of the CDR3 is 13 residues. The V and J ends lost 8 bases and 1 base respectively, with 10 bases between them. Germline values: CDR1 MNHEY, CDR2 SVGAGI. CDR3 bases: TGTGCCAGCGTAGCAGGGGGCACAGATACGCAGTATTTT. Protein sequence: CASVAGGTDTQYF.

This chain uses TRBV5-6 with TRBJ2-3; D not certain. CDR1 is SGHDT, CDR2 YYEEEE, per germline. This CDR3 is 17 amino acids long. The germline V and J ends were trimmed by 0 bases and 2 bases, with 16 bases remaining between them. CDR3 bases: TGTGCCAGCAGCTTGGCCCAGACACTCCTAAACACAGATACGCAGTATTTT. Translating it yields CASSLAQTLLNTDTQYF.

The chain is built from TRBV27 and TRBJ1-6; 9 bases line up with TRBD1. CDR3 size: 16 residues. The germline V gene has CDR1 MNHEY and CDR2 SMNVEV (reference sequence). Losses at the gene ends were 3 bases for V and 8 bases for J; bases not matched to a gene: 8. CDR3 nucleotides: TGTGCCAGCAGTTTGCAAGTAGGACAGGGGCATTCACCCCTCCACTTT. It is translated as CASSLQVGQGHSPLHF.

The CDR3 spells CASSPRLAGVSGELFF. The CDR3 DNA reads as TGTGCCAGCAGCCCGCGACTAGCGGGAGTGTCCGGGGAGCTGTTTTTT. The chain employs TRBV7-2 and TRBJ2-2, with 12 bases that match TRBD2. The germline V gene has CDR1 SGHTA and CDR2 FQGNSA. This CDR3 is 16 amino acids long. Germline trimming cut 5 bases from V and 6 bases from J; bases unmatched to any gene: 7.

The V and J genes are TRBV6-2 or TRBV6-3 and TRBJ1-1, with D possibly TRBD1 on 6 matching bases. Germline CDR1 reads MNHEY; CDR2 reads SVGEGT. Deletions cut 2 bases from V and 6 bases from J, with 13 bases between. The CDR3 covers 14 residues. CDR3 DNA sequence: TGTGCCAGCAGTTACGCTTTGGGGGCAGCTGAAGCTTTCTTT. Its translation: CASSYALGAAEAFF.

The chain links TRBV28 to TRBJ2-5, with a weak D call TRBD2 (5 bases). Trimming removed 6 bases from V and 2 bases from J, with 7 bases in between. The CDR3 consists of 12 residues. The germline gives CDR1 MDHEN, CDR2 SYDVKM. CDR3 DNA sequence: TGTGCCAGCAGGGACTCGCAAGAGACCCAGTACTTC. Protein: CASRDSQETQYF.

The V and J genes are TRBV6-5 and TRBJ1-2; 7 bases fit TRBD1. From germline, CDR1 is MNHEY and CDR2 SVGAGI. V shed 6 bases and J 2 bases; nucleotides not matched to a gene: 0. The CDR3 is 12 residues long. CDR3 in DNA: TGTGCCAGCAGGGGACAGAACTATGGCTACACCTTC. Translation gives CASRGQNYGYTF.

This chain uses TRBV27 with TRBJ1-5; 7 bases align to TRBD1. V shed 4 bases, J shed 4 bases, and the junction held 10 bases outside the gene matches. Per germline, CDR1 MNHEY and CDR2 SMNVEV (reference sequence). This CDR3 is built from 16 residues. The CDR3 is CASSSIGDRDNQPQHF. CDR3 in DNA: TGTGCCAGCAGTTCGATCGGCGACAGGGATAATCAGCCCCAGCATTTT.

The chain uses TRBV5-1 and TRBJ1-2, with 7 bases fitting TRBD1. Germline-derived CDR1 and CDR2 are SGHRS and YFSETQ. The CDR3 has 15 amino acids. The ends lost 0 bases at V and 6 bases at J; junction bases unmatched: 8. The CDR3 spells CASSLDRGQMDGYTF. In DNA, the CDR3 is TGCGCCAGCAGCTTGGACAGGGGTCAGATGGATGGCTACACCTTC.

Of note for this clone: Other DNA sequences in the same sample also yield this CDR3. This sequence joins TRBV5-1 and TRBJ2-7; 12 bases are a match to TRBD2. This CDR3 contains 14 residues. The V and J ends lost 5 bases and 4 bases, in that order; junction bases with no gene match: 4. CDR1 SGHRS and CDR2 YFSETQ come from the germline V gene. Here the CDR3 DNA reads TGCGCCAGCAGTTCGACTAGCGGGAGTTACGAGCAGTACTTC. Translation: CASSSTSGSYEQYF. Supplemented by reference TRBV5-1 and TRBJ2-7, the full variable domain reads KAGVTQTPRYLIKTRGQQVTLSCSPISGHRSVSWYQQTPGQGLQFLFEYFSETQRNKGNFPGRFSGRQFSNSRSEMNVSTLELGDSALYLCASSSTSGSYEQYFGPGTRLTVT.